The 21 T cell receptor beta chains below were found in one sample sequenced in a study of T-cell memory formation after mild COVID-19. TCRdb fed the 5' RACE reads into MiXCR, producing one record per CDR3 protein. The sample records hundreds of thousands of distinct CDR3 sequences, around 15% being singletons. Input material: PBMCs or a T cell subset sorted from them (not recorded which). These receptors were collected from a man aged 18-30 years who had mild COVID-19 (a few samples of this study predate the infection). Cell type and time point are not known.

This clonotype was seen a handful of times. The CDR3 nucleotides are TGCGCCAGCAGCCCCCGGGACAGATACGAGCAGTACTTC. Its translation is CASSPRDRYEQYF. The chain couples TRBV5-1 to TRBJ2-7, with 7 bases fitting TRBD1. Trimming at V came to 4 bases and at J to 4 bases, leaving 5 bases not matched to a gene. CDR3 length: 13 residues. Germline values: CDR1 SGHRS, CDR2 YFSETQ.

This clonotype was counted a few times. This chain links TRBV27 with TRBJ2-3; D remains ambiguous. V shed 3 bases and J shed 2 bases, with 6 bases lying between them. This CDR3 has 13 amino acids. CDR1 is MNHEY, CDR2 SMNVEV, per germline (reference sequence). The CDR3 region is CASSFQVTDTQYF. The CDR3 DNA reads TGTGCCAGCAGTTTTCAAGTCACAGATACGCAGTATTTT.

This rearrangement joins TRBV6-6 to TRBJ2-1; TRBD2 agrees at 11 bases. Unmatched junction bases numbered 4, after V lost 6 bases and J lost 9 bases. This CDR3 comprises 13 residues. Germline CDR1 is MNHNY and CDR2 is SVGAGI (reference sequence). The CDR3 DNA follows: TGTGCCAGCAGCCCGGGACTAGCGGTTGAGCAGTTCTTC. It codes for CASSPGLAVEQFF.

The chain couples TRBV4-1 to TRBJ2-5, with 7 bases identical to TRBD2. V lost 1 base and J lost 5; bases outside the gene matches: 7. There are 15 residues in the CDR3. Germline V gives CDR1 MGHRA, CDR2 YSYEKL. In DNA, the CDR3 is TGCGCCAGCAGCCAAGTCTCTGGTAGCGGGGAGACCCAGTACTTC. This encodes CASSQVSGSGETQYF.

The chain joins TRBV5-6 to TRBJ1-6, with D uncertain. V was trimmed by 1 base and J by 7 bases, leaving 15 bases between them. The CDR3 sequence is 16 residues long. The germline gives CDR1 SGHDT, CDR2 YYEEEE. CDR3 loop: CASSLRFAGMNSPLHF. The CDR3, as DNA: TGTGCCAGCAGCTTGAGGTTTGCGGGTATGAATTCACCCCTCCACTTT.

For this clonotype: The junction differs from germline at one of its ends, possibly a read error. This chain connects TRBV7-9 to TRBJ1-1, with D uncertain. The germline V gene has CDR1 SEHNR and CDR2 FQNEAQ (reference sequence). The CDR3 is 15 amino acids. CDR3 coding DNA: TGTGCCAGCAGCCCTCATAATAGCGGGAACACTGAGGCTTTCTTT. It is translated as CASSPHNSGNTEAFF.

The table lists this clonotype with a few counts. The chain is built from TRBV7-9 and TRBJ2-5; D remains ambiguous. The CDR3 is made up of 13 amino acids. Germline V lookup: CDR1 SEHNR, CDR2 FQNEAQ (reference sequence). Trimming removed 6 bases at V and 2 bases at J, with 10 bases between. CDR3 residues: CASSPQPQETQYF. The CDR3 nucleotides read TGTGCCAGCAGTCCCCAACCACAAGAGACCCAGTACTTC.

The chain uses TRBV19 and TRBJ1-5, with 10 bases matching TRBD1. CDR1 is LNHDA, CDR2 SQIVND, per germline (reference sequence). The CDR3 is made up of 16 amino acids. Germline trimming cut 8 bases from V and 7 bases from J; bases unmatched to any gene: 14. The CDR3 loop is CASRTTGGILGQPQHF. The CDR3 region has the DNA TGTGCCAGTCGGACGACAGGGGGCATTTTAGGACAGCCCCAGCATTTT.

J is TRBJ1-6 and V is TRBV25-1, with a possible D match to TRBD1 (6 bases). Looked up from germline, CDR1 is MGHDK and CDR2 is SYGVNS. This CDR3 is 16 amino acids long. Trimming shortened V by 4 bases and J by 7 bases, and 17 bases separated the two germline ends. The DNA of the CDR3 is TGTGCCAGCAGTGGAGGACTGGGGGGCGGGAATTCACCCCTCCACTTT. It yields the protein CASSGGLGGGNSPLHF.

This chain uses TRBV20-1 with TRBJ2-3, with TRBD1 matching 8 bases. The V gene end was trimmed by 5 bases and the J gene end by 6 bases; junction bases not matched to a gene: 10. The germline V gene has CDR1 DFQATT and CDR2 SNEGSKA (reference sequence). The CDR3 covers 14 residues. The CDR3 DNA sequence: TGCAGTGCTCCGGACAGGGTGGGCAGTGATACGCAGTATTTT. This encodes CSAPDRVGSDTQYF.

This clonotype has at least ten counts. This chain uses TRBV6-5 with TRBJ2-7; D remains unclear. CDR1 and CDR2 from the germline V gene are MNHEY and SVGAGI. The germline V and J ends were trimmed by 8 bases and 3 bases, with 8 bases remaining between them. The CDR3 consists of 11 residues. This CDR3 reads CASEVGYEQYF. The CDR3 nucleotides read TGTGCCAGCGAGGTTGGCTACGAGCAGTACTTC.

V is TRBV27 and J is TRBJ1-5, with D tentatively TRBD1 (5 bases). CDR3 length equals 14 residues. Per the germline V gene, CDR1 is MNHEY and CDR2 is SMNVEV (reference sequence). Trimming pared 5 bases from V and 4 bases from J, leaving 12 bases between. In DNA, the CDR3 is TGTGCCAGCAGTCCCCGACAGACTAATCAGCCCCAGCATTTT. Translation gives CASSPRQTNQPQHF.

The gene calls are TRBV18 and TRBJ1-3; D unresolved. Trimming pared 1 base from V and 7 bases from J, leaving 14 bases between. The CDR3 covers 15 residues. Germline V gene sequence: CDR1 KGHSH, CDR2 LQKENI. The CDR3 reads CASSPQGERSNTIYF. The CDR3 bases are TGTGCCAGCTCACCACAGGGTGAAAGGAGTAACACCATATATTTT.

In this sample, this clonotype turned up a few times. This chain links TRBV6-2 or TRBV6-3 with TRBJ2-1, with 7 bases that match TRBD2. V dropped 2 bases and J dropped 16; count of bases not matched to a gene: 8. This CDR3 is 12 amino acids long. CDR1 is MNHEY and CDR2 is SVGEGT in the germline V gene. CDR3: CASSYGPGLSFF. DNA for the CDR3: TGTGCCAGCAGTTACGGACCGGGACTAAGCTTCTTC.

This clonotype showed up many times. The chain has TRBV6-2 or TRBV6-3 and TRBJ2-1; D is perhaps TRBD2 (6 bases). Germline loops: CDR1 MNHEY, CDR2 SVGEGT. The CDR3 runs to 14 residues. V shed 2 bases and J shed 9 bases, with 14 bases lying between them. CDR3 protein: CASSYPGLLIEQFF. CDR3 in DNA: TGTGCCAGCAGTTACCCGGGACTCTTGATTGAGCAGTTCTTC.

This clonotype was counted at least ten times. The chain is built from TRBV7-8 and TRBJ2-5; 7 bases map to TRBD2. CDR1 is SGHVS, CDR2 FQNEAQ, per germline. Trimming removed 1 base from V and 5 bases from J; junction bases left unmatched: 4. CDR3 length: 14 residues. CDR3 protein: CASSLVGGMETQYF. The CDR3 DNA follows: TGTGCCAGCAGCTTAGTGGGGGGGATGGAGACCCAGTACTTC.

This clonotype has only a few counts. J is TRBJ2-1 and V is TRBV3-1, with 9 bases lining up with TRBD2. The CDR3 is made up of 16 amino acids. Losses at the gene ends were 1 base for V and 0 bases for J; bases not matched to a gene: 1. The germline gives CDR1 LGHDT, CDR2 YNNKEL (reference sequence). In nucleotides, the CDR3 is TGTGCCAGCAGCCAAGCTAGCGGGGTCTCCTACAATGAGCAGTTCTTC. Translation: CASSQASGVSYNEQFF.

This clonotype was detected only a few times. This chain links TRBV10-3 with TRBJ2-2, with no clear D. CDR3 length: 13 residues. Germline values: CDR1 ENHRY, CDR2 SYGVKD. V gave up 8 bases and J gave up 7 bases, with 14 bases separating them. CDR3 protein: CAIRASLGGELFF. Here the CDR3 DNA reads TGTGCCATCCGGGCATCGTTGGGCGGGGAGCTGTTTTTT.

This clonotype occurred a few times. The chain uses TRBV28 and TRBJ2-2; D possibly matches TRBD1 or TRBD2 (7 bases each). CDR3 length: 18 residues. Trimming stripped 4 bases from V and 5 bases from J, with 23 bases between. The germline V gene encodes CDR1 MDHEN and CDR2 SYDVKM. The CDR3 nucleotides read TGTGCCAGCAGTTCCACCCCGGACAGGTTGGGGGGGACCGGGGAGCTGTTTTTT. Protein product: CASSSTPDRLGGTGELFF. Looking up the rest from reference TRBV28 and TRBJ2-2 gives the full variable domain: DVKVTQSSRYLVKRTGEKVFLECVQDMDHENMFWYRQDPGLGLRLIYFSYDVKMKEKGDIPEGYSVSREKKERFSLILESASTNQTSMYLCASSSTPDRLGGTGELFFGEGSRLTVL.

The gene calls are TRBV7-2 and TRBJ2-2; D is unresolved. V was trimmed by 4 bases and J by 4 bases, leaving 7 bases between them. Per the germline V gene, CDR1 is SGHTA and CDR2 is FQGNSA. The CDR3 sequence is 13 residues long. The CDR3, as DNA: TGTGCCAGCAGCTCTAGTTTCACCGGGGAGCTGTTTTTT. This sequence encodes CASSSSFTGELFF.

The V call is TRBV4-1, the J call TRBJ1-4; possible D gene TRBD1, 6 bases. Trimming left V 4 bases short and J 6 bases short, with 24 bases between. The CDR3 covers 18 residues. Germline CDR1 MGHRA, CDR2 YSYEKL. The DNA of the CDR3 is TGCGCCAGCAGCCTCTCAACTCCGCGACAGGCTAGGGATGAAAAACTGTTTTTT. This translates into CASSLSTPRQARDEKLFF.